This T cell receptor (beta chain) was sequenced for a study of blood T cell repertoires in COVID-19. Trimming removed 4 bases from V and 7 bases from J; junction bases left unmatched: 6. This CDR3 spans 14 amino acids. Germline CDR1 and CDR2: LGHDT and YNNKEL (reference sequence). TCRdb's table, derived via immunoSEQ multiplex PCR, lists solely in-frame clones and lacks some. This table holds about 86,000 clones, 82% found once. This receptor was identified in an elderly woman with acute or convalescent COVID-19. The sample consisted of peripheral blood. The V call is TRBV3-1 (or the pseudogene TRBV3-2), the J call TRBJ2-5; 10 positions agree with TRBD1. The CDR3 DNA sequence: TGTGCCAGCAGCCTGGGACAGGGGTATGGGACCCAGTACTTC. Its protein is CASSLGQGYGTQYF.